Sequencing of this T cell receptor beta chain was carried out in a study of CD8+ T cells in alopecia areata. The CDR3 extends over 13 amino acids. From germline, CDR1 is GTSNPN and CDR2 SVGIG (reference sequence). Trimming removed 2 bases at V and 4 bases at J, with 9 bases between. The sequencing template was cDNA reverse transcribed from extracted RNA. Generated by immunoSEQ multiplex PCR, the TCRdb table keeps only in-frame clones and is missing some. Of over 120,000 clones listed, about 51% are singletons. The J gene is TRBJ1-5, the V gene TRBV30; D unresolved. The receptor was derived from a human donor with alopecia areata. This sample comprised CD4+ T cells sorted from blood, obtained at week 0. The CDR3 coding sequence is TGTGCCTGGAGTACGGAACCGAATCAGCCCCAGCATTTT. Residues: CAWSTEPNQPQHF.